A single sample gave rise to the 23 T cell receptor beta chains below, sequenced in a study of blood T cells in healthy people across ages. Then a second PCR, running about 7 to 11 cycles, was carried out with a sample-barcoded 5' primer and a J-beta primer mix. TCRdb ran MiXCR on the 5' RACE reads and lists one entry per CDR3 protein. The repertoire consists of about 730,000 distinct CDR3 sequences, with about 42% occurring once and the leading ten covering more than 20%. The source material was blood. The receptors here all came from a woman in her sixties in good health.

V is TRBV5-1 and J is TRBJ1-1; D is unresolved. The CDR3 loop spans 14 amino acids. V lost 1 base and J lost 1, with 8 bases in between. The germline V gene encodes CDR1 SGHRS and CDR2 YFSETQ. CDR3 loop: CASSLMASNTEAFF. CDR3 coding DNA: TGCGCCAGCAGCTTGATGGCTTCGAACACTGAAGCTTTCTTT.

The genes are TRBV5-4 and TRBJ2-1, with D tentatively TRBD1 (5 bases). Germline-derived CDR1 and CDR2 are SGHNT and YYREEE (reference sequence). V lost 0 bases and J 7 bases, leaving 14 bases between the germline ends. This CDR3 contains 15 residues. CDR3 DNA: TGTGCCAGCAGCTTGGGCCAGGGTGTATTGAATGAGCAGTTCTTC. The encoded protein is CASSLGQGVLNEQFF.

V is TRBV10-3 and J is TRBJ1-1; D possibly corresponds to TRBD1 (5 bases). V was trimmed by 7 bases and J by 5 bases, leaving 17 bases between them. CDR1 and CDR2 (germline): ENHRY, SYGVKD. There are 14 residues in the CDR3. The CDR3 loop reads CAITGTEEGTEAFF. CDR3 DNA sequence: TGTGCCATCACCGGGACGGAGGAGGGAACTGAAGCTTTCTTT.

The rearrangement links TRBV12-3 or TRBV12-4 to TRBJ1-6; 9 bases are shared with TRBD1. V lost 3 bases, J lost 7 bases, and 7 bases stayed unmatched. The CDR3 is made up of 16 amino acids. For the CDR3, the DNA is TGTGCCAGCAGTTTTTCCGGGACAGGGCGGAATTCACCCCTCCACTTT. It codes for CASSFSGTGRNSPLHF.

This clonotype appeared a few times. The chain has TRBV7-8 and TRBJ1-4; TRBD1 is a possible D gene (5 bases). Trimming took 3 bases from V and 8 from J, leaving 16 bases between them. The CDR3 is 15 residues long. Germline V gene sequence: CDR1 SGHVS, CDR2 FQNEAQ. CDR3 sequence (DNA): TGTGCCAGCAGCTTGATGGGGGACCCTAGGGAAAAACTGTTTTTT. As protein: CASSLMGDPREKLFF.

This clonotype was seen a few times. The chain joins TRBV20-1 to TRBJ2-4; TRBD1 aligns across 10 bases. The DNA end lines up better with TRBJ2-7; the J call may be wrong. CDR1 DFQATT and CDR2 SNEGSKA come from the germline V gene (reference sequence). This CDR3 is built from 14 residues. DNA for the CDR3: TGCAGTGCTATATCCGGGACAGGGGTTGACGAGCAGTACTTC. Its protein product is CSAISGTGVDEQYF.

This clonotype has ten or more counts. The V and J genes are TRBV29-1 and TRBJ2-3; 7 bases are a match to TRBD1. The CDR3 spans 14 residues. V dropped 2 bases and J dropped 5; count of bases not matched to a gene: 7. Germline lookup yields CDR1 SQVTM and CDR2 ANQGSEA. In nucleotides, the CDR3 is TGCAGCGTTGAAAGAGGGGGCGAAGAAGATACGCAGTATTTT. It specifies CSVERGGEEDTQYF.

As for this clonotype: One end of the junction is discordant with germline, which a read error may explain. The genes are TRBV5-6 and TRBJ2-5; 7 bases fit TRBD1. CDR1 SGHDT and CDR2 YYEEEE come from the germline V gene. CDR3 size: 11 residues. CDR3 loop: CATSRADRAYF. The DNA for the CDR3 is TGTGCCACCAGCAGAGCCGACAGGGCGTACTTC.

Comments on this clonotype: A much larger clone differs by one base, so this may be a read error. V and J are TRBV6-2 or TRBV6-3 and TRBJ2-7; no reliable D call. V was trimmed by 5 bases and J by 7 bases, leaving 9 bases between them. There are 11 residues in the CDR3. In germline, CDR1 is MNHEY, CDR2 SVGEGT. The CDR3 spells CASSALGEQYF. CDR3 nucleotide sequence: TGTGCCAGCAGTGCCCTCGGGGAGCAGTACTTC.

This clonotype showed up just a few times. The CDR3 sequence is CASSSTVYEPQYF. In DNA, the CDR3 is TGTGCCAGCAGCTCTACCGTATACGAGCCACAGTACTTC. V gene TRBV7-8 combines with J gene TRBJ2-4; no reliable D call. V lost 4 bases to trimming and J lost 13 bases, with 17 bases between them. The germline CDR1 and CDR2 sequences are SGHVS and FQNEAQ. This CDR3 comprises 13 residues.

Details on this clonotype: Germline and junction disagree at one end, which may indicate a read error. The chain carries TRBV30 and TRBJ2-1, with 12 bases lining up with TRBD2. This CDR3 region has 17 residues. CDR1 is GTSNPN and CDR2 is SVGIG in the germline V gene (reference sequence). The CDR3 coding sequence is TGCGCCTGGAGTCCTTCTCGGACTAGCGGGGCTTCCAATGAGCAGTTCTTC. This gives the protein CAWSPSRTSGASNEQFF. Full variable domain (outside the CDR3, taken from reference TRBV30 and TRBJ2-1): SQTIHQWPATLVQPVGSPLSLECTVEGTSNPNLYWYRQAAGRGLQLLFYSVGIGQISSEVPQNLSASRPQDRQFILSSKKLLLSDSGFYLCAWSPSRTSGASNEQFFGPGTRLTVL.

This clonotype has a handful of counts. The CDR3 sequence is CASSLVTADTDTQYF. CDR3 coding DNA: TGCGCCAGCAGCTTGGTGACAGCCGACACAGATACGCAGTATTTT. V gene TRBV5-1 combines with J gene TRBJ2-3; TRBD1 might be the D (5 bases). Trimming pared 0 bases from V and 2 bases from J, leaving 10 bases between. From germline, CDR1 is SGHRS and CDR2 YFSETQ. The CDR3 sequence is 15 residues long.

The table lists this clonotype with a few counts. The chain is built from TRBV7-3 and TRBJ2-5; D perhaps matches TRBD1 (6 bases). V lost 5 bases, J lost 6 bases, and 13 bases lay in between. The CDR3 is 13 amino acids. Germline V lookup: CDR1 SGHTA, CDR2 FQGTGA. The CDR3 protein is CASSATGQKTQYF. CDR3 nucleotide sequence: TGTGCCAGCAGCGCCACAGGGCAAAAGACCCAGTACTTC.

This clonotype was recorded at least ten times. The CDR3 nucleotides are TGCAGTGCTAGTACTGGGGGGGCCCCCAATCTCCATGAGCAGTTCTTC. The encoded protein is CSASTGGAPNLHEQFF. J is TRBJ2-1 and V is TRBV20-1; D possibly corresponds to TRBD2 (7 bases). Germline V gene data show CDR1 as DFQATT and CDR2 as SNEGSKA (reference sequence). V lost 3 bases to trimming and J lost 8 bases, with 23 bases between them. The CDR3 length is 16 residues.

The rearrangement joins TRBV6-2 or TRBV6-3 to TRBJ2-3; D might be TRBD1 (5 bases). Trimming pared 10 bases from V and 8 bases from J, leaving 16 bases between. CDR3 size: 12 residues. Germline V gene sequence: CDR1 MNHEY, CDR2 SVGEGT. In nucleotides, the CDR3 is TGTGCCAACAGCCAACAAAGGGGTACGCAGTATTTT. It encodes CANSQQRGTQYF.

At least ten counts were recorded for this clonotype. This chain connects TRBV4-3 to TRBJ2-1, with D maybe TRBD2 (6 bases). Germline V gene sequence: CDR1 LGHNA, CDR2 YSLEER. The CDR3 contains 20 residues. The germline V and J ends were trimmed by 0 bases and 0 bases, with 21 bases remaining between them. DNA for the CDR3: TGCGCCAGCAGCCAAGATCGGGTAGCGGAGCTCCCCTCCTCCTACAATGAGCAGTTCTTC. Its protein product is CASSQDRVAELPSSYNEQFF.

CDR3 nucleotides: TGTGCCAGCAGCCTAACGGGACGCGGTCAGCCCCAGCATTTT. Encoded protein: CASSLTGRGQPQHF. The V gene is TRBV3-1, the J gene TRBJ1-5; D is possibly TRBD1 (5 bases). This CDR3 spans 14 amino acids. V lost 4 bases to trimming and J lost 6 bases, with 13 bases between them. Germline V gene lookup returns CDR1 LGHDT and CDR2 YNNKEL (reference sequence).

Worth noting for this clonotype: A read error is possible here, since a much larger clone lies one base away. This sequence joins TRBV20-1 and TRBJ1-2; no definite D call. The CDR3 contains 11 residues. Germline V gene data show CDR1 as DFQATT and CDR2 as SNEGSKA (reference sequence). The CDR3 region has the DNA TGCAGTGCTACCTCCGAGAAGGGCTGCACCTTC. Protein: CSATSEKGCTF.

The chain recombines TRBV18 with TRBJ1-3; the match to TRBD1 covers 8 bases. Germline CDR1 is KGHSH and CDR2 is LQKENI. Losses at the gene ends were 3 bases for V and 2 bases for J; bases not matched to a gene: 0. The CDR3 extends over 14 amino acids. CDR3 protein: CASSPTGAGNTIYF. DNA of the CDR3: TGTGCCAGCTCACCGACAGGGGCTGGAAACACCATATATTTT.

A few counts support this clonotype. The chain combines TRBV7-9 with TRBJ2-1, with TRBD2 identical over 7 bases. Looked up from germline, CDR1 is SEHNR and CDR2 is FQNEAQ (reference sequence). Trimming cost V 1 base and J 8 bases; bases outside gene matches: 5. CDR3 length: 14 residues. CDR3 DNA: TGTGCCAGCAGCTTAGGGACTAGTTTCCATGAGCAGTTCTTC. This codes for CASSLGTSFHEQFF.

The chain has TRBV11-1 and TRBJ2-5; possibly TRBD1 for D (5 bases). The ends were cut back, 2 bases at V and 11 bases at J, with 24 bases in the middle. Per the germline V gene, CDR1 is SGHAT and CDR2 is FQDESV (reference sequence). The CDR3 has 16 amino acids. CDR3 sequence: CASSLFLPTVDNEQYF. CDR3 DNA sequence: TGTGCCAGCAGCTTATTTCTGCCGACAGTGGACAATGAGCAGTACTTC.

This clonotype was counted a few times. V usage is TRBV20-1 and J usage is TRBJ2-7; 7 nucleotides align to TRBD2. CDR1 is DFQATT, CDR2 SNEGSKA, per germline (reference sequence). V lost 1 base, J lost 0 bases, and 6 bases stayed unmatched. This CDR3 is built from 15 residues. CDR3 amino acids: CSARGLASSSYEQYF. CDR3 coding DNA: TGCAGTGCTAGAGGACTAGCCTCCAGCTCCTACGAGCAGTACTTC.

This clonotype has at least ten counts. The chain is built from TRBV6-2 or TRBV6-3 and TRBJ2-1; D gene ambiguous. The V gene lost 3 bases and the J gene lost 10 bases, with 7 bases spanning the gap. The CDR3 extends over 11 amino acids. Germline lookup yields CDR1 MNHEY and CDR2 SVGEGT. The CDR3 region is CASSYDTEQFF. The CDR3, as DNA: TGTGCCAGCAGTTATGATACCGAGCAGTTCTTC.